This T cell receptor beta chain originates from a study of blood T cell repertoires in COVID-19. The V gene end was trimmed by 3 bases and the J gene end by 1 base; junction bases not matched to a gene: 2. The germline gives CDR1 MNHEY, CDR2 SMNVEV (reference sequence). This CDR3 comprises 15 residues. Profiled with immunoSEQ multiplex PCR; TCRdb holds only in-frame clones, not every one. Found here are hundreds of thousands of clones, 82% of them singletons; the top ten hold about 3.4%. With respect to this clone: This sample includes further DNA sequences coding for the same CDR3.

Residents of around 24 US areas, aged about 18 to 95 years, made up the participants. Cohort allocation depended upon clinical history that participants reported. Cohort 3 donors were reported recovered after two negative PCRs, clearance, or symptom resolution. V usage is TRBV27 and J usage is TRBJ2-3, with 9 bases lining up with TRBD1. Sequences were obtained from PBMCs or T cells enriched from blood (not recorded which). The TCR comes from a woman in her sixties who had recovered from COVID-19. In DNA form, the CDR3 reads TGTGCCAGCAGTTTTGACAGGGGGGGCACAGATACGCAGTATTTT. It translates to CASSFDRGGTDTQYF.